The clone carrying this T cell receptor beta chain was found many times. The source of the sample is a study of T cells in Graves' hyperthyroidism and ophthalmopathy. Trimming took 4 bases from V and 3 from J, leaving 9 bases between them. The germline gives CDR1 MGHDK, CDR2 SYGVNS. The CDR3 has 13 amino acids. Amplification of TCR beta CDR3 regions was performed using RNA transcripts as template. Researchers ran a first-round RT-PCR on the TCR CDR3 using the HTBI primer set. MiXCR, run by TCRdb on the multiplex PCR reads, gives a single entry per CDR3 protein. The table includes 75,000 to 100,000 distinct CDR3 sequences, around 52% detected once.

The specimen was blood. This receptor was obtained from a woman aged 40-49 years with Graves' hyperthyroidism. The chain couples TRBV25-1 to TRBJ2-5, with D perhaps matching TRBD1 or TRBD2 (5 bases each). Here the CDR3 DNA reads TGTGCCAGCAGTGCTAGCAGGGAAGAGACCCAGTACTTC. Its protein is CASSASREETQYF.